This passage covers 27 T cell receptor beta chains from one sample sequenced in a study of OX40 agonist ivuxolimab in advanced cancers. Sequenced by immunoSEQ multiplex PCR; TCRdb stores in-frame clones only, minus some. In the table there are approximately 82,000 clones, approximately 89% of which are singletons. Specimen: CD4+ or CD8+ T cells sorted from blood, collected in a trial of the OX40 agonist ivuxolimab. The receptors were gathered from an adult with an advanced solid tumor such as melanoma, head and neck, liver or kidney cancer.

CDR3 coding DNA: TGTGCCAGCAGTTACTCTTCCGGGACAGGTACTGAAGCTTTCTTT. It encodes CASSYSSGTGTEAFF. The rearrangement uses TRBV6-5 and TRBJ1-1; TRBD1 matches 8 bases. The CDR3 totals 15 residues. V lost 0 bases and J lost 5; bases outside the gene matches: 5. CDR1 and CDR2 from the germline V gene are MNHEY and SVGAGI.

The chain links TRBV19 to TRBJ1-1; D unclear. Per germline, CDR1 LNHDA and CDR2 SQIVND (reference sequence). The length of the CDR3 is 13 residues. V was cut by 4 bases and J by 7 bases, with 13 bases left in between. The CDR3: CASSTISLSEAFF. In nucleotides, the CDR3 is TGTGCCAGTAGTACTATTTCTTTAAGTGAAGCTTTCTTT.

The chain combines TRBV6-4 with TRBJ2-4; perhaps D is TRBD1 or TRBD2 (6 bases each). With 8 bases removed from V and 1 base from J, the gap between germline ends came to 15 bases. The CDR3 is 15 residues long. Germline V CDR1 and CDR2: MRHNA, SNTAGT. CDR3 in amino acids: CASHTGRTAKNIQYF. CDR3 nucleotides: TGTGCCAGCCATACAGGGAGGACGGCCAAAAACATTCAGTACTTC.

V and J are TRBV5-1 and TRBJ1-1; 10 bases align to TRBD1. The CDR3 sequence is 15 residues long. The V segment lost 4 bases and the J segment 5 bases; nucleotides outside the gene matches: 8. The germline V gene encodes CDR1 SGHRS and CDR2 YFSETQ. CDR3 loop: CASSARQGAMTEAFF. The CDR3 bases are TGCGCCAGCAGCGCCAGACAGGGGGCTATGACTGAAGCTTTCTTT.

The rearrangement links TRBV10-3 to TRBJ1-3; 11 bases match TRBD1. V lost 4 bases to trimming and J lost 0 bases; unmatched junction nucleotides: 8. The germline V gene has CDR1 ENHRY and CDR2 SYGVKD. The CDR3 has 18 amino acids. In nucleotides, the CDR3 is TGTGCCATCAGTGGGTTTGGGACAGGGGGACTCTCTGGAAACACCATATATTTT. This gives the protein CAISGFGTGGLSGNTIYF.

This clone was seen a single time. The chain links TRBV5-1 to TRBJ1-1; D is unresolved. Trimming pared 2 bases from V and 6 bases from J, leaving 17 bases between. The CDR3 has 15 residues. The germline V gene has CDR1 SGHRS and CDR2 YFSETQ. CDR3 coding DNA: TGCGCCAGCAGCTTTCTAACAGCCCATGGGGCTGAAGCTTTCTTT. Its protein product is CASSFLTAHGAEAFF.

V is TRBV11-2 and J is TRBJ2-1, with D unclear. V was pared by 4 bases and J by 7 bases, with 20 bases between. Germline lookup yields CDR1 SGHAT and CDR2 FQNNGV. The CDR3 spans 16 residues. Here the CDR3 reads CASSSVRVGWSNEQFF. In DNA form, the CDR3 reads TGTGCCAGCAGCTCCGTCCGCGTTGGATGGAGTAATGAGCAGTTCTTC.

This chain links TRBV28 with TRBJ2-5; D is undetermined. The CDR3 runs 13 residues. V lost 5 bases to trimming and J lost 7 bases, with 14 bases between them. Germline assignment: CDR1 MDHEN and CDR2 SYDVKM. CDR3 region: CASSKGWPGTQYF. CDR3 DNA sequence: TGTGCCAGCAGTAAAGGATGGCCGGGGACCCAGTACTTC.

The chain uses TRBV6-5 and TRBJ2-2; TRBD1 agrees at 7 bases. V gave up 7 bases and J gave up 4 bases; unmatched junction bases: 6. The CDR3 has 14 residues. The germline V gene has CDR1 MNHEY and CDR2 SVGAGI. CDR3 DNA: TGTGCCAGCACTCCCCCAGGGGGCACCGGGGAGCTGTTTTTT. Translated, it gives CASTPPGGTGELFF.

This chain links TRBV2 with TRBJ1-2; TRBD1 might be the D (5 bases). The CDR3 spans 15 residues. Germline CDR1 is SNHLY and CDR2 is FYNNEI. Trimming took off 0 bases at V and 8 bases at J, with 16 bases between the two ends. The CDR3 reads CASSEARSRAVGYTF. CDR3 DNA: TGTGCCAGCAGTGAAGCCCGAAGCAGGGCTGTCGGCTACACCTTC.

This clone was seen a few times. The V and J genes are TRBV30 and TRBJ2-3, with 11 bases fitting TRBD1. The CDR3 runs 14 residues. V was clipped by 2 bases and J by 6 bases; unmatched bases: 4. CDR1 and CDR2 from the germline V gene are GTSNPN and SVGIG (reference sequence). This chain's CDR3 is CAWSSGTGGDTQYF. The CDR3 nucleotides read TGTGCCTGGAGTTCCGGGACAGGGGGGGATACGCAGTATTTT.

J is TRBJ1-6 and V is TRBV7-2, with D unresolved. The germline gives CDR1 SGHTA, CDR2 FQGNSA. This CDR3 contains 15 residues. V was shortened by 1 base and J by 7 bases, with 11 bases between the two germline ends. The CDR3 spells CASSLVRQANSPLHF. The CDR3 DNA reads TGTGCCAGCAGCTTAGTCAGGCAGGCCAATTCACCCCTCCACTTT.

The chain joins TRBV5-1 to TRBJ1-4, with 10 positions matching TRBD1. The ends lost 0 bases at V and 8 bases at J; junction bases unmatched: 4. The CDR3 covers 15 residues. Germline CDR1 and CDR2: SGHRS and YFSETQ. The CDR3 reads CASSLDGQGGEKLFF. The CDR3 nucleotides are TGCGCCAGCAGCTTGGACGGACAGGGGGGAGAAAAACTGTTTTTT.

The J gene is TRBJ2-3, the V gene TRBV5-1; 7 bases match TRBD2. In germline, CDR1 is SGHRS, CDR2 YFSETQ. This CDR3 is built from 14 residues. J lost 2 bases, V lost 4 bases, and 4 bases had no gene match. The CDR3 nucleotides read TGCGCCAGCAGCCTAGGACTAGTCACAGATACGCAGTATTTT. Translating gives CASSLGLVTDTQYF.

The CDR3: CASTMTFLSYEQYF. The CDR3 region has the DNA TGTGCCAGCACCATGACGTTTCTCTCCTACGAGCAGTACTTC. This chain connects TRBV2 to TRBJ2-7, with no clear D. The germline gives CDR1 SNHLY, CDR2 FYNNEI. V was trimmed by 7 bases and J by 0 bases, leaving 13 bases between them. The CDR3 is made up of 14 amino acids.

Only one count was recorded for this clone. The V and J genes are TRBV10-1 and TRBJ1-3; D gene unclear. Germline V gives CDR1 WNHNN, CDR2 SYGVQD (reference sequence). Trimming cost V 8 bases and J 4 bases, with 12 bases left between them. The CDR3 contains 13 residues. The CDR3 spells CASQAAAGNTIYF. The CDR3 region has the DNA TGCGCCAGCCAAGCGGCAGCAGGAAACACCATATATTTT.

The rearrangement uses TRBV6-6 and TRBJ1-5, with 8 bases identical to TRBD1. CDR3 length: 15 amino acids. Germline loops: CDR1 MNHNY, CDR2 SVGAGI (reference sequence). V was pared by 5 bases and J by 0 bases, with 3 bases of the junction left unmatched. This CDR3 reads CASSRQGNSNQPQHF. The CDR3 DNA reads TGTGCCAGCAGTCGACAGGGGAATAGCAATCAGCCCCAGCATTTT.

V is TRBV5-6 and J is TRBJ1-3, with D possibly matching TRBD1 (6 bases). V gave up 2 bases and J gave up 4 bases, with 13 bases separating them. Per the germline V gene, CDR1 is SGHDT and CDR2 is YYEEEE. The CDR3 runs 15 residues. CDR3 amino acids: CASSFRGARGNTIYF. The CDR3 nucleotides are TGTGCCAGCAGCTTTCGGGGGGCCAGGGGAAACACCATATATTTT.

The V gene is TRBV19, the J gene TRBJ2-7, with a possible D match to TRBD2 (6 bases). The CDR3 runs 15 residues. Germline V CDR1 and CDR2: LNHDA, SQIVND (reference sequence). V lost 3 bases and J 2 bases, leaving 14 bases between the germline ends. The CDR3 DNA sequence: TGTGCCAGTAGTATCTCGGCGGGGCTAACCTACGAGCAGTACTTC. Its translation is CASSISAGLTYEQYF.

In its sample, this clone was seen a few times. This chain links TRBV6-1 with TRBJ1-6, with 7 bases identical to TRBD1. The CDR3 covers 13 residues. V lost 8 bases to trimming and J lost 7 bases; unmatched junction nucleotides: 5. From germline, CDR1 is MNHNS and CDR2 SASEGT. The CDR3 DNA is TGTGCCAGCTTCGGGACAGCAAATTCACCCCTCCACTTT. Translation: CASFGTANSPLHF.

The J gene is TRBJ2-1, the V gene TRBV4-2; D gene ambiguous. Per the germline V gene, CDR1 is LGHNA and CDR2 is YNFKEQ. The CDR3 has 14 amino acids. The germline V and J ends were trimmed by 0 bases and 15 bases, with 18 bases remaining between them. Here the CDR3 reads CASSQDLGIGEVFF. In DNA form, the CDR3 reads TGTGCCAGCAGCCAAGACCTGGGTATTGGCGAGGTGTTCTTC.

V and J are TRBV7-6 and TRBJ2-1, with D tentatively TRBD1 or TRBD2 (5 bases each). The germline V gene has CDR1 SGHVS and CDR2 FNYEAQ. V was cut by 2 bases and J by 2 bases, with 13 bases left in between. The CDR3 loop spans 16 amino acids. The CDR3 region is CASSLIGLGAYNEQFF. In DNA, the CDR3 is TGTGCCAGCAGCTTAATTGGTTTGGGGGCCTACAATGAGCAGTTCTTC.

The chain is built from TRBV18 and TRBJ2-1, with TRBD2 matching over 11 bases. Trimming cost V 0 bases and J 4 bases; bases outside gene matches: 5. CDR3 length: 17 amino acids. CDR1 is KGHSH, CDR2 LQKENI, per germline. The CDR3 nucleotides are TGTGCCAGCTCACCACCCCCTGCTAGCGGGGGGTACAATGAGCAGTTCTTC. Protein product: CASSPPPASGGYNEQFF.

The chain couples TRBV9 to TRBJ2-5; 8 bases match TRBD1. This CDR3 region has 15 residues. With 0 bases clipped from V and 4 bases from J, the junction kept 5 bases outside the gene matches. The germline gives CDR1 SGDLS, CDR2 YYNGEE. The CDR3 sequence: CASSVDADRAETQYF. Here the CDR3 DNA reads TGTGCCAGCAGCGTAGATGCGGACAGGGCAGAGACCCAGTACTTC.

The CDR3 nucleotides read TGTGCCAGCAGCTCACAGGGCGGGGTCCATAGGCAGTATTTT. Translating gives CASSSQGGVHRQYF. The chain combines TRBV5-4 with TRBJ2-3; either TRBD1 or TRBD2 may supply D (6 bases each). V was cut by 3 bases and J by 11 bases, with 19 bases left in between. CDR1 SGHNT and CDR2 YYREEE come from the germline V gene (reference sequence). This CDR3 spans 14 amino acids.

The chain links TRBV5-4 to TRBJ2-2; 8 bases match TRBD1. The CDR3 spans 18 residues. V was pared by 0 bases and J by 2 bases, with 9 bases of the junction left unmatched. Germline CDR1 SGHNT, CDR2 YYREEE (reference sequence). For the CDR3, the DNA is TGTGCCAGCAGCTTGGAGGTCACCGGGACAGGAAACACCGGGGAGCTGTTTTTT. The encoded protein is CASSLEVTGTGNTGELFF.

The rearrangement links TRBV7-2 to TRBJ2-3; no firm D call. The length of the CDR3 is 14 residues. The V and J ends lost 5 bases and 0 bases respectively, with 9 bases between them. Germline V gives CDR1 SGHTA, CDR2 FQGNSA. As DNA, the CDR3 is TGTGCCAGCAGCGATAGAAGAAGCACAGATACGCAGTATTTT. This gives the protein CASSDRRSTDTQYF.